The 9 T cell receptor beta chains given below trace back to one sample, sequenced in a study of OX40 agonist ivuxolimab in advanced cancers. Measured with immunoSEQ multiplex PCR; TCRdb has only the in-frame clones, and not every one. The repertoire includes 20,000 to 25,000 clones, about 84% of them detected once, and 35% to 40% sits in the top ten. Material: CD4+ or CD8+ T cells sorted from blood, obtained in a trial of the OX40 agonist ivuxolimab. Receptor source: an adult with an advanced solid tumor such as melanoma, head and neck, liver or kidney cancer.

V gene TRBV27 combines with J gene TRBJ2-7; 10 bases match TRBD2. CDR1 is MNHEY, CDR2 SMNVEV, per germline (reference sequence). The CDR3 length is 13 residues. After removal of 8 bases from V and 2 bases from J, the junction contained 3 bases not matched to a gene. The CDR3 spells CASRTSGTYEQYF. In DNA, the CDR3 is TGTGCCAGCCGGACTAGCGGAACCTACGAGCAGTACTTC.

The chain carries TRBV7-9 and TRBJ2-7; 12 bases line up with TRBD1. Germline CDR1 and CDR2: SEHNR and FQNEAQ (reference sequence). CDR3 length: 16 residues. J was trimmed by 4 bases and V by 5 bases; bases with no gene match: 9. CDR3: CASSQEAGQGAYEQYF. As DNA, the CDR3 is TGTGCCAGCAGCCAAGAGGCGGGACAGGGGGCTTACGAGCAGTACTTC. The variable domain in full, with the rest retrieved from reference TRBV7-9 and TRBJ2-7, is DTGVSQNPRHKITKRGQNVTFRCDPISEHNRLYWYRQTLGQGPEFLTYFQNEAQLEKSRLLSDRFSAERPKGSFSTLEIQRTEQGDSAMYLCASSQEAGQGAYEQYFGPGTRLTVT.

V is TRBV21-1 and J is TRBJ1-4; the table calls TRBD1, which could not be checked here. TRBV21-1 is given as a pseudogene. The CDR3 runs to 20 residues. The CDR3 DNA follows: TGTGCCAGCAGCAAATGGTTTGAGACAGGGGGACAAGTCAGAAGGGAAAAACTGTTTTTT. Its protein product is CASSKWFETGGQVRREKLFF.

The rearrangement joins TRBV6-9 to TRBJ2-7; no definite D call. Trimming pared 6 bases from V and 3 bases from J, leaving 6 bases between. The CDR3 runs 11 residues. CDR1 is MNHGY and CDR2 is SVAAGI in the germline V gene. The CDR3 sequence is CASSTIYEQYF. CDR3 sequence (DNA): TGTGCCAGCAGCACAATCTACGAGCAGTACTTC.

The chain employs TRBV27 and TRBJ1-2, with D perhaps matching TRBD1 (5 bases). Trimming stripped 5 bases from V and 4 bases from J, with 14 bases between. CDR3 length: 14 amino acids. Germline CDR1 reads MNHEY; CDR2 reads SMNVEV (reference sequence). The CDR3 is CASSPRSGIYGYTF. The DNA of the CDR3 is TGTGCCAGCAGTCCCCGATCAGGGATCTATGGCTACACCTTC.

In nucleotides, the CDR3 is TGTGCCAGCAGCCAATACGGTGGGGGCTACGAGCAGTACTTC. Amino acid sequence: CASSQYGGGYEQYF. V usage is TRBV4-2 and J usage is TRBJ2-7; D possibly uses TRBD1 or TRBD2 (5 bases each). This CDR3 is built from 14 residues. The germline V and J ends were trimmed by 2 bases and 3 bases, with 11 bases remaining between them. Per the germline V gene, CDR1 is LGHNA and CDR2 is YNFKEQ.

The chain is built from TRBV7-6 and TRBJ2-3, with D perhaps matching TRBD1 or TRBD2 (5 bases each). This CDR3 contains 13 residues. Trimming left V 6 bases short and J 1 base short, with 8 bases between. Germline lookup yields CDR1 SGHVS and CDR2 FNYEAQ. This CDR3 reads CASSRDGTDTQYF. In nucleotides, the CDR3 is TGTGCCAGCAGTCGGGACGGCACAGATACGCAGTATTTT.

CDR3 sequence reads: CASSYLAGGQETQYF. CDR3 DNA sequence: TGTGCCAGCAGCTACCTAGCGGGGGGTCAAGAGACCCAGTACTTC. V is TRBV5-4 and J is TRBJ2-5; 11 bases map to TRBD2. Germline CDR1 SGHNT, CDR2 YYREEE (reference sequence). CDR3 length: 15 amino acids. With 3 bases clipped from V and 2 bases from J, the junction kept 3 bases outside the gene matches.

This chain connects TRBV6-1 to TRBJ2-1; D is undetermined. The CDR3 is made up of 14 amino acids. Trimming shortened V by 4 bases and J by 0 bases, and 7 bases separated the two germline ends. Germline CDR1 is MNHNS and CDR2 is SASEGT. DNA for the CDR3: TGTGCCAGCAGTGCGTTACCCTCCTACAATGAGCAGTTCTTC. Encoded protein: CASSALPSYNEQFF.